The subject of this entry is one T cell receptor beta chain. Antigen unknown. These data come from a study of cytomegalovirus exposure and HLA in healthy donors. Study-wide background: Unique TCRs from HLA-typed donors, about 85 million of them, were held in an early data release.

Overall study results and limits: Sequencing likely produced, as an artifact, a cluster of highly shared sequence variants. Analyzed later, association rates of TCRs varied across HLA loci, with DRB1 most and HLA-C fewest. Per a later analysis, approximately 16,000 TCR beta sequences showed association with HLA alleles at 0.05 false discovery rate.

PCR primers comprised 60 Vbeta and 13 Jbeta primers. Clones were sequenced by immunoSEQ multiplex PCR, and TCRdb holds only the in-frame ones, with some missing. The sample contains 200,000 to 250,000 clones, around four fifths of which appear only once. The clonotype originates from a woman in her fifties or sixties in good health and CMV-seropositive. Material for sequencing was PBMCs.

CDR3 sequence reads: CATRDTSGIETQYF. CDR3 coding DNA: TGTGCCACCAGAGATACTAGCGGGATAGAGACCCAGTACTTC. This chain connects TRBV15 to TRBJ2-5; 10 bases map to TRBD2. V dropped 6 bases and J dropped 4; count of bases not matched to a gene: 5. The germline gives CDR1 LNHNV, CDR2 YYDKDF (reference sequence). The CDR3 runs 14 residues.